Only a few counts were recorded for the clone carrying this T cell receptor (beta chain). What it binds is unknown. Sequenced material consisted of expressed TCRB transcripts (all of the isolated RNA was reverse transcribed). Profiled with immunoSEQ multiplex PCR; TCRdb holds only in-frame clones, not every one. In the table there are about 140,000 clones, about 9.1% of which are singletons. The entry originates in a study of beta chain features in type 1 diabetes. The germline V gene has CDR1 SEHNR and CDR2 FQNEAQ (reference sequence). The ends lost 5 bases at V and 5 bases at J; junction bases unmatched: 9. The CDR3 runs 16 residues. Study results and caveats: It was possible that PCR favored shorter templates, equally so in patients and controls. Naive, central memory and Treg TCRB repertoires appeared more alike in patients than in healthy donors. Within each of all four CD4+ subsets, Type 1 diabetes patients had TCRB CDR3s that were moderately but significantly shorter.

It was one heparinised blood draw, averaging approximately 100 mL, that each donor gave. Sequencing was performed on central memory CD4+ T cells from blood. The clonotype originates from a woman aged 40-49 years in good health. This rearrangement joins TRBV7-9 to TRBJ2-5; 12 bases align to TRBD1. The CDR3 region is CASSRGQGATGETQYF. CDR3 in DNA: TGTGCCAGCAGCCGGGGACAGGGGGCGACTGGGGAGACCCAGTACTTC.